This T cell receptor (beta chain) originates from a study of blood T cell repertoires in COVID-19 (dated by TCRdb to the early 2020s). The study in broad terms: Samples covering the acute and convalescent phases of COVID-19 were provided by collaborators in the United States, Italy and Spain. The repertoires were released in a freely available public database meant as a resource for research on the immune response to SARS-CoV-2. The material from the prospective study consisted of cDNA or gDNA derived from T cells, B-cell-depleted T cells, or PBMCs. A de-identified subject ID, COVID-19 status, age in years and sex were almost always included in the sample metadata. Samples came from the ongoing ImmuneRACE study (first 160 participants) plus 1,254 subjects from 6 global collaborators. The dataset comprised deeply sampled blood TCRbeta repertoires from subjects exposed to, actively infected with, or recovered from COVID-19. HLA class I and class II types, where available, came from metadata supplied by the sample provider rather than from assay-based typing. On the study overall, not on this receptor specifically: Clinical and demographic metadata were provided uncurated, with the amount varying by source and participant.

Collaborating institutions collected whole blood in K2EDTA tubes following their own protocols. For TCRbeta analysis, collaborators shipped samples as frozen whole blood, isolated PBMCs, or DNA extracted from either of those sample types. V has 6 bases trimmed and J has 3 bases trimmed; junction bases matching no gene number 7. Reading the germline V gene (reference sequence) gives CDR1 MNHEY and CDR2 SMNVEV. The CDR3 sequence holds 15 residues, the cysteine and phenylalanine included. This entry keeps only the CDR3 DNA: 45 bases, framed from base 1. TCRbeta CDR3 regions were amplified from genomic DNA using the immunoSEQ Assay, a bias-controlled multiplex PCR. Per the source publication's procedure: Within the assay, amplification of reference gene primers was used to estimate how many nucleated cells each sample contained. To quantify the absolute abundance of each unique TCRbeta CDR3 rearrangement, sequence reads were collapsed and filtered. For each sample, productive Simpson clonality was calculated by taking the square root of Simpson's diversity index across productive rearrangements. TCRdb carries this immuneACCESS record with in-frame sequences only. Its versions omit some clonotypes, under half of them owing to an unresolved V gene in the studies checked, with the rest unexplained. V and J calls plus clone size are reproduced from that table; the DNA served to infer D and trimming. Present in this sample are 300,000 to 450,000 clones, approximately 81% of which were seen just once. 3.5% to 4% of the sample is taken by the ten largest.

Notes on this clone: Its antigen remains unidentified. Base-call qualities are not available, and no considerably larger clone is one nucleotide away.

The TCR was taken from a woman aged 18-29 years with acute or convalescent COVID-19. Sequencing used peripheral blood. The rearrangement joined TRBV27 to TRBJ1-3, and TRBD1 aligns with 8 junction nucleotides. The CDR3: CASSLTGTGGNTIYF. In nucleotides, the sequence is TGTGCCAGCAGCCTCACCGGGACAGGTGGAAACACCATATATTTT.